These 27 T cell receptor beta chains share one sample of origin, sequenced in a study of blood T cell repertoires in COVID-19. Repertoires were generated with immunoSEQ multiplex PCR, while TCRdb's copy carries only in-frame clones and drops some. Among about 130,000 clones listed, roughly 86% were seen once. Sequenced: peripheral blood. The receptors were sampled from an older woman with acute or convalescent COVID-19.

The chain's CDR3 is CASSLQGTNYGYTF. Written as DNA, the CDR3 is TGTGCCAGCAGCTTACAGGGGACTAACTATGGCTACACCTTC. This chain uses TRBV5-4 with TRBJ1-2; 7 bases map to TRBD1. J lost 0 bases, V lost 2 bases, and 1 base had no gene match. CDR1 and CDR2 (germline): SGHNT, YYREEE (reference sequence). The CDR3 is 14 residues long.

The table lists this clone with a few counts. V and J are TRBV5-1 and TRBJ2-1; 9 bases are a match to TRBD2. Germline CDR1 SGHRS, CDR2 YFSETQ. The CDR3 loop spans 15 amino acids. Trimming cost V 5 bases and J 0 bases; bases outside gene matches: 3. DNA of the CDR3: TGCGCCAGCAGGACTAGCGGCAGCTCCTACAATGAGCAGTTCTTC. It encodes CASRTSGSSYNEQFF.

The chain links TRBV7-8 to TRBJ2-5; 9 nucleotides line up with TRBD1. This CDR3 is built from 16 residues. The J segment lost 1 base and the V segment lost 8 bases, leaving 11 bases of the junction unmatched. The germline V gene encodes CDR1 SGHVS and CDR2 FQNEAQ. The CDR3 spells CASHLRGQGRQETQYF. In nucleotides, the CDR3 is TGTGCCAGCCACCTTAGGGGACAGGGCCGCCAAGAGACCCAGTACTTC.

The genes are TRBV3-1 (or the pseudogene TRBV3-2) and TRBJ1-3; D unresolved. The CDR3 spans 14 residues. V shed 3 bases and J shed 0 bases, with 6 bases lying between them. CDR1 is LGHDT and CDR2 is YNNKEL in the germline V gene (reference sequence). The CDR3 sequence is CASSHPFSGNTIYF. CDR3 DNA sequence: TGTGCCAGCAGCCATCCTTTCTCTGGAAACACCATATATTTT.

This clone was seen a handful of times. The chain links TRBV19 to TRBJ1-5, with 7 nucleotides matching TRBD1. Losses at the gene ends were 9 bases for V and 1 base for J; bases not matched to a gene: 9. The CDR3 has 15 amino acids. From germline, CDR1 is LNHDA and CDR2 SQIVND (reference sequence). This CDR3 is CASYSTGVSNQPQHF. As DNA, the CDR3 is TGTGCCAGCTATTCAACAGGGGTGAGCAATCAGCCCCAGCATTTT.

V usage is TRBV15 and J usage is TRBJ2-5, with no clear D. This CDR3 spans 14 amino acids. V lost 3 bases to trimming and J lost 5 bases, with 13 bases between them. In germline, CDR1 is LNHNV, CDR2 YYDKDF (reference sequence). The CDR3 bases are TGTGCCACCAGCAGGTCAACGAAACTTGAGACCCAGTACTTC. As protein: CATSRSTKLETQYF.

The chain recombines TRBV12-3 or TRBV12-4 with TRBJ1-6; the match to TRBD1 covers 8 bases. The CDR3 totals 12 residues. The ends lost 11 bases at V and 11 bases at J; junction bases unmatched: 8. The DNA of the CDR3 is TGTGCCTCTGCACAGGGGGTGCCACCCCTCCACTTT. This gives the protein CASAQGVPPLHF.

The genes are TRBV20-1 and TRBJ1-2; no clear D gene. Germline CDR1 reads DFQATT; CDR2 reads SNEGSKA (reference sequence). The CDR3 spans 13 residues. Trimming removed 3 bases at V and 3 bases at J, with 11 bases between. CDR3 in amino acids: CSASNRGDYGYTF. DNA for the CDR3: TGCAGTGCTAGTAATCGGGGTGACTATGGCTACACCTTC.

This clone was seen a handful of times. The chain links TRBV18 to TRBJ1-2; D gene ambiguous. This CDR3 region has 15 residues. Germline loops: CDR1 KGHSH, CDR2 LQKENI. The V and J ends lost 3 bases and 2 bases respectively, with 13 bases between them. The CDR3 protein is CASSPPLTRNYGYTF. CDR3 nucleotides: TGTGCCAGCTCACCCCCTTTGACACGGAACTATGGCTACACCTTC. The complete variable domain, with remaining parts taken from reference TRBV18 and TRBJ1-2, reads NAGVMQNPRHLVRRRGQEARLRCSPMKGHSHVYWYRQLPEEGLKFMVYLQKENIIDESGMPKERFSAEFPKEGPSILRIQQVVRGDSAAYFCASSPPLTRNYGYTFGSGTRLTVV.

This chain joins TRBV5-6 and TRBJ1-1; 9 bases fit TRBD1. Germline trimming cut 1 base from V and 1 base from J; bases unmatched to any gene: 8. This CDR3 contains 17 residues. In germline, CDR1 is SGHDT, CDR2 YYEEEE. DNA for the CDR3: TGTGCCAGCAGCTTGTTTACAGGGGGCGGGAGGAACACTGAAGCTTTCTTT. Protein sequence: CASSLFTGGGRNTEAFF.

This rearrangement joins TRBV28 to TRBJ2-2; 9 nucleotides align to TRBD2. CDR3 length: 13 residues. The ends lost 6 bases at V and 4 bases at J; junction bases unmatched: 0. The germline V gene has CDR1 MDHEN and CDR2 SYDVKM. Written as DNA, the CDR3 is TGTGCCAGCAGACTAGCGGGCACCGGGGAGCTGTTTTTT. Translating gives CASRLAGTGELFF.

The V and J genes are TRBV5-6 and TRBJ2-1; TRBD1 agrees at 7 bases. V dropped 0 bases and J dropped 10; count of bases not matched to a gene: 13. The CDR3 extends over 16 amino acids. Per the germline V gene, CDR1 is SGHDT and CDR2 is YYEEEE. CDR3 region: CASSLDRGILDGEQFF. The CDR3 bases are TGTGCCAGCAGCTTGGACAGGGGCATCCTAGACGGAGAGCAGTTCTTC.

The chain has TRBV3-1 (or the pseudogene TRBV3-2) and TRBJ2-5; D unclear. This CDR3 comprises 12 residues. Germline-derived CDR1 and CDR2 are LGHDT and YNNKEL (reference sequence). With 4 bases removed from V and 5 bases from J, the gap between germline ends came to 8 bases. For the CDR3, the DNA is TGTGCCAGCAGCCCCGGGTTGGAGACCCAGTACTTC. Protein product: CASSPGLETQYF.

V gene TRBV19 combines with J gene TRBJ1-3, with no clear D. Per the germline V gene, CDR1 is LNHDA and CDR2 is SQIVND (reference sequence). This CDR3 comprises 15 residues. V gave up 3 bases and J gave up 0 bases, with 9 bases separating them. The CDR3 protein is CASSMSWSSGNTIYF. Here the CDR3 DNA reads TGTGCCAGTAGTATGAGTTGGAGCTCTGGAAACACCATATATTTT.

The rearrangement links TRBV10-3 to TRBJ1-1; unclear D gene. With 0 bases removed from V and 5 bases from J, the gap between germline ends came to 10 bases. Germline-derived CDR1 and CDR2 are ENHRY and SYGVKD. This CDR3 is 14 amino acids long. The CDR3 sequence is CAISESSAGTEAFF. The CDR3 bases are TGTGCCATCAGTGAGTCGTCAGCGGGGACTGAAGCTTTCTTT.

The V and J genes are TRBV18 and TRBJ1-1; possibly TRBD1 for D (5 bases). The germline V gene has CDR1 KGHSH and CDR2 LQKENI. This CDR3 contains 15 residues. Trimming took 1 base from V and 1 from J, leaving 10 bases between them. The CDR3 coding sequence is TGTGCCAGCTCACCACAGGGGTTAGGGAACACTGAAGCTTTCTTT. Encoded protein: CASSPQGLGNTEAFF.

The CDR3 nucleotides read TGTGCCAGCAGTACACAGGGGACTGAAGCTTTCTTT. Translating it yields CASSTQGTEAFF. V usage is TRBV6-5 and J usage is TRBJ1-1; 7 bases agree with TRBD1. Per the germline V gene, CDR1 is MNHEY and CDR2 is SVGAGI. CDR3 size: 12 residues. With V trimmed by 5 bases and J by 5 bases, 2 bases remained unmatched.

This clone came up once. This chain connects TRBV19 to TRBJ2-7, with a weak D call TRBD2 (6 bases). Germline V lookup: CDR1 LNHDA, CDR2 SQIVND (reference sequence). The V end was cut by 5 bases, the J end by 2 bases, with 10 bases between. CDR3 length equals 13 residues. The CDR3 here is CASSPRGTYEQYF. CDR3 coding DNA: TGTGCCAGTAGTCCTCGGGGGACCTACGAGCAGTACTTC.

J is TRBJ1-2 and V is TRBV7-3, with TRBD1 as a possible D gene (6 bases). V was cut by 1 base and J by 7 bases, with 13 bases left in between. The CDR3 has 14 amino acids. The germline V gene has CDR1 SGHTA and CDR2 FQGTGA. The CDR3 spells CASSLNSGGGGYTF. CDR3 nucleotide sequence: TGTGCCAGCAGCTTAAATTCTGGGGGCGGTGGCTACACCTTC.

This clone showed up just once. The chain is built from TRBV4-1 and TRBJ1-4, with D tentatively TRBD1 (6 bases). CDR1 is MGHRA, CDR2 YSYEKL, per germline. V lost 5 bases, J lost 5 bases, and 15 bases lay in between. CDR3 length: 15 amino acids. CDR3 residues: CASSEAGAGNEKLFF. The CDR3 nucleotides are TGCGCCAGCAGCGAAGCAGGGGCCGGGAATGAAAAACTGTTTTTT.

In its sample, this clone was seen a few times. The chain is built from TRBV19 and TRBJ1-2; D might be TRBD1 (5 bases). Between the trimmed V and J ends, which lost 6 bases and 5 bases, there was a span of 16 bases. Germline loops: CDR1 LNHDA, CDR2 SQIVND (reference sequence). The CDR3 sequence is 14 residues long. DNA of the CDR3: TGTGCCAGTAGAAAGGACAACCGTTTGTATGGCTACACCTTC. Amino acids: CASRKDNRLYGYTF.

The genes are TRBV19 and TRBJ1-5; TRBD1 agrees at 10 bases. The CDR3 is 20 amino acids. V gave up 2 bases and J gave up 0 bases; unmatched junction bases: 13. From germline, CDR1 is LNHDA and CDR2 SQIVND (reference sequence). DNA for the CDR3: TGTGCCAGTAGTATACCACCCCGGGGACAGGGGTTATATAGCAATCAGCCCCAGCATTTT. This sequence encodes CASSIPPRGQGLYSNQPQHF. Full variable domain (outside the CDR3, taken from reference TRBV19 and TRBJ1-5): DGGITQSPKYLFRKEGQNVTLSCEQNLNHDAMYWYRQDPGQGLRLIYYSQIVNDFQKGDIAEGYSVSREKKESFPLTVTSAQKNPTAFYLCASSIPPRGQGLYSNQPQHFGDGTRLSIL.

This chain uses TRBV21-1 with TRBJ2-7; the DNA was not compared with TRBD2, the D call given in the table. TRBV21-1 is noted as a pseudogene. The CDR3 has 17 amino acids. As DNA, the CDR3 is TGTGCCAGCAGCAAAGGGGTGATGGGGGAGGGCCGGTACGAGCAGTACTTC. Protein product: CASSKGVMGEGRYEQYF.

V gene TRBV19 combines with J gene TRBJ1-1; tentative D call: TRBD1 (5 bases). The CDR3 length is 15 residues. CDR1 and CDR2 (germline): LNHDA, SQIVND (reference sequence). Trimming left V 7 bases short and J 7 bases short, with 22 bases between. The CDR3 region is CASTLSYGGGDEAFF. The CDR3 bases are TGTGCCAGTACCCTCTCTTACGGCGGGGGGGATGAAGCTTTCTTT.

The chain is built from TRBV5-1 and TRBJ2-1; 10 bases are shared with TRBD1. Germline trimming cut 4 bases from V and 6 bases from J; bases unmatched to any gene: 10. The CDR3 is made up of 16 amino acids. Germline V lookup: CDR1 SGHRS, CDR2 YFSETQ. Here the CDR3 reads CASSIRDRGSGNEQFF. The CDR3 bases are TGCGCCAGCAGCATCCGGGACAGGGGCTCAGGCAATGAGCAGTTCTTC.

V and J are TRBV19 and TRBJ1-2; D unresolved. The germline gives CDR1 LNHDA, CDR2 SQIVND (reference sequence). The V end was cut by 10 bases, the J end by 5 bases, with 14 bases between. The CDR3 sequence is 12 residues long. The CDR3 DNA sequence: TGTGCCACTAGCCTCCAGGCGTATGGCTACACCTTC. Translated, it gives CATSLQAYGYTF.

The chain has TRBV7-2 and TRBJ1-5; 10 bases line up with TRBD1. Looked up from germline, CDR1 is SGHTA and CDR2 is FQGNSA. V shed 1 base and J 7 bases; nucleotides not matched to a gene: 4. The CDR3 spans 15 residues. The CDR3 DNA sequence: TGTGCCAGCAGCTTAGGGGGACAGGGGAGACAGCCCCAGCATTTT. Encoded protein: CASSLGGQGRQPQHF.